Below, 12 T cell receptor beta chains from the same sample are listed, as sequenced in a study of immunodeficiency. The assay was immunoSEQ multiplex PCR, and TCRdb's table has in-frame clones only and misses some. The top ten hold approximately 12% of the sample, which has approximately 3,100 clones, about nine tenths seen once. The sample comprised CD8+ T cells from blood. These receptor sequences come from a human donor in good health.

The chain links TRBV19 to TRBJ2-7, with D perhaps matching TRBD1 (5 bases). CDR3 length: 15 amino acids. Germline assignment: CDR1 LNHDA and CDR2 SQIVND (reference sequence). The V and J ends lost 3 bases and 2 bases respectively, with 14 bases between them. CDR3: CASSMGDSSTYEQYF. DNA of the CDR3: TGTGCCAGTAGTATGGGTGACAGCTCTACCTACGAGCAGTACTTC.

The V call is TRBV7-6, the J call TRBJ2-3, with 8 bases identical to TRBD2. This CDR3 contains 14 residues. Trimming removed 4 bases from V and 4 bases from J; junction bases left unmatched: 4. Germline lookup yields CDR1 SGHVS and CDR2 FNYEAQ. CDR3 protein: CASSYRTSPDTQYF. CDR3 sequence (DNA): TGTGCCAGCAGCTATCGGACTAGCCCAGATACGCAGTATTTT.

The J gene is TRBJ2-1, the V gene TRBV6-5; D may be TRBD1 or TRBD2 (5 bases each). Trimming took off 6 bases at V and 5 bases at J, with 11 bases between the two ends. Germline assignment: CDR1 MNHEY and CDR2 SVGAGI. This CDR3 is 13 amino acids long. CDR3 coding DNA: TGTGCCAGCAGCTGGGGACGGGACAATGAGCAGTTCTTC. The encoded protein is CASSWGRDNEQFF.

V gene TRBV18 combines with J gene TRBJ2-3, with TRBD2 matching 8 bases. J was trimmed by 3 bases and V by 4 bases; bases with no gene match: 9. The V gene's germline CDR1 is KGHSH and CDR2 LQKENI. The CDR3 runs 16 residues. CDR3 nucleotides: TGTGCCAGCTCACTGAAAGGACTAGCTCTAACAGATACGCAGTATTTT. Protein: CASSLKGLALTDTQYF. Based on the CDR3 plus reference TRBV18 and TRBJ2-3, the full variable domain is NAGVMQNPRHLVRRRGQEARLRCSPMKGHSHVYWYRQLPEEGLKFMVYLQKENIIDESGMPKERFSAEFPKEGPSILRIQQVVRGDSAAYFCASSLKGLALTDTQYFGPGTRLTVL.

On this clone: Relative to the germline gene, one junction end is altered; a read error may explain this. This rearrangement joins TRBV2 to TRBJ2-1; 12 bases fit TRBD2. Per germline, CDR1 SNHLY and CDR2 FYNNEI. The CDR3 loop spans 15 amino acids. CDR3 DNA sequence: TGTGCCAGGAGTGCTAGCGGGGGGGCGGTGAATGAGCAGTTCTTC. Translation gives CARSASGGAVNEQFF.

For the CDR3, the DNA is TGTGCCAGCAGCTTGGATTGGGAGACCCAGTACTTC. Its translation: CASSLDWETQYF. This chain uses TRBV5-5 with TRBJ2-5; D not resolved. CDR1 and CDR2 from the germline V gene are SGHKS and YYEKEE (reference sequence). V lost 0 bases and J lost 5, with 5 bases in between. CDR3 length: 12 residues.

This chain connects TRBV19 to TRBJ2-2, with D hard to call. From germline, CDR1 is LNHDA and CDR2 SQIVND (reference sequence). CDR3 length: 16 residues. With 5 bases removed from V and 7 bases from J, the gap between germline ends came to 20 bases. The DNA of the CDR3 is TGTGCCAGTAGTTCCCCCCGCGTGGGATGGGGCGGGGAGCTGTTTTTT. This gives the protein CASSSPRVGWGGELFF.

This sequence joins TRBV5-1 and TRBJ2-7; 7 nucleotides line up with TRBD2. CDR1 is SGHRS, CDR2 YFSETQ, per germline. Trimming removed 4 bases from V and 6 bases from J; junction bases left unmatched: 10. The CDR3 sequence is 14 residues long. As DNA, the CDR3 is TGCGCCAGCAGCCGGGACTACCTATATATCGAGCAGTACTTC. Translation gives CASSRDYLYIEQYF.

The V gene is TRBV9, the J gene TRBJ2-7; D perhaps matches TRBD2 (5 bases). The V and J ends lost 3 bases and 9 bases respectively, with 19 bases between them. This CDR3 spans 14 amino acids. Germline CDR1 SGDLS, CDR2 YYNGEE. In DNA form, the CDR3 reads TGTGCCAGCAGCGCTACTCTGCGGGCTCACCCGCAGTACTTC. It codes for CASSATLRAHPQYF.

Turning to this clone: Other DNA variants within this sample encode the same CDR3. This chain's CDR3 is CASSLAGAYEQYF. The CDR3 DNA reads as TGTGCCAGCAGCTTAGCGGGGGCCTACGAGCAGTACTTC. The chain employs TRBV7-9 and TRBJ2-7; D may correspond to TRBD1 or TRBD2 (5 bases each). This CDR3 contains 13 residues. Germline V gene sequence: CDR1 SEHNR, CDR2 FQNEAQ (reference sequence). Trimming removed 0 bases at V and 2 bases at J, with 5 bases between.

The gene calls are TRBV3-1 (or the pseudogene TRBV3-2) and TRBJ2-1; D remains unclear. In germline, CDR1 is LGHDT, CDR2 YNNKEL (reference sequence). This CDR3 is 16 amino acids long. Between the trimmed V and J ends, which lost 5 bases and 5 bases, there was a span of 19 bases. CDR3 loop: CASSCYSPHSDNEQFF. The CDR3, as DNA: TGTGCCAGCAGCTGTTATAGTCCCCATTCCGACAATGAGCAGTTCTTC.

J is TRBJ1-5 and V is TRBV4-2; D unclear. Germline loops: CDR1 LGHNA, CDR2 YNFKEQ. Between the trimmed V and J ends, which lost 0 bases and 0 bases, there was a span of 6 bases. The CDR3 is 15 amino acids. As DNA, the CDR3 is TGTGCCAGCAGCCAAGAAATGTATAGCAATCAGCCCCAGCATTTT. It specifies CASSQEMYSNQPQHF.